These 20 T cell receptor beta chains were all obtained from the same sample, sequenced in a study of CD8 T cells in ankylosing spondylitis. TCRdb reanalysed the 5' RACE reads using MiXCR and keeps one entry per CDR3 protein. This table holds about 250,000 distinct CDR3 sequences, approximately 20% found once. The sequenced sample consisted of blood, either unsorted or a sorted T cell fraction (not recorded which). The receptors originated from a male donor with ankylosing spondylitis or in good health (not recorded which).

The DNA for the CDR3 is TGTGCCAGCACCCAACCGGAAGGCGGGAAGGCTTACAATGAGCAGTTCTTC. Encoded protein: CASTQPEGGKAYNEQFF. The rearrangement joins TRBV7-9 to TRBJ2-1, with D perhaps TRBD2 (6 bases). V was clipped by 7 bases and J by 4 bases, with 23 bases between them. Germline assignment: CDR1 SEHNR and CDR2 FQNEAQ (reference sequence). The CDR3 runs 17 residues. Full variable domain (rest looked up from reference TRBV7-9 and TRBJ2-1): DTGVSQNPRHKITKRGQNVTFRCDPISEHNRLYWYRQTLGQGPEFLTYFQNEAQLEKSRLLSDRFSAERPKGSFSTLEIQRTEQGDSAMYLCASTQPEGGKAYNEQFFGPGTRLTVL.

The V gene is TRBV12-3 or TRBV12-4, the J gene TRBJ2-7; TRBD1 agrees at 7 bases. After removal of 5 bases from V and 2 bases from J, the junction contained 9 bases not matched to a gene. This CDR3 is built from 15 residues. DNA of the CDR3: TGTGCCAGCAGTCTCTCTCCCACAGGGGCCTACGAGCAGTACTTC. Amino acid sequence: CASSLSPTGAYEQYF.

This clonotype has only one observation. The chain is built from TRBV23-1 and TRBJ2-7; D not resolved. The J call is in doubt because the DNA end fits TRBJ2-4 better. Being an ORF, TRBV23-1 has a function that is uncertain. CDR3 length: 14 amino acids. The CDR3 loop is CASSQWVGENIQYF. CDR3 nucleotide sequence: TGCGCCAGCAGTCAATGGGTGGGCGAAAACATTCAGTACTTC.

There are many counts of this clonotype. The V gene is TRBV3-1, the J gene TRBJ1-1; 10 bases map to TRBD1. In germline, CDR1 is LGHDT, CDR2 YNNKEL (reference sequence). The CDR3 loop spans 16 amino acids. The trim removed 5 bases at V and 6 bases at J, leaving 12 bases unmatched. Here the CDR3 reads CASSAGDRGFIAEAFF. The DNA of the CDR3 is TGTGCCAGCAGCGCCGGGGACAGGGGATTTATCGCTGAAGCTTTCTTT.

This clonotype was counted only a few times. The chain joins TRBV18 to TRBJ2-1, with D hard to call. The CDR3 is 12 amino acids. Germline V gene data show CDR1 as KGHSH and CDR2 as LQKENI. The V end lost 10 bases, the J end lost 0 bases, and 7 bases lay between the germline ends. CDR3 in amino acids: CATTSSYNEQFF. For the CDR3, the DNA is TGTGCCACCACGAGCTCCTACAATGAGCAGTTCTTC.

The chain uses TRBV11-3 and TRBJ2-2; 9 bases map to TRBD1. Germline lookup yields CDR1 SGHNT and CDR2 YENEEA. V shed 6 bases and J 7 bases; nucleotides not matched to a gene: 3. This CDR3 has 13 residues. CDR3 nucleotide sequence: TGTGCCAGCAGTCGGACAGGGGACGGGGAGCTGTTTTTT. It is translated as CASSRTGDGELFF.

At least ten counts were recorded for this clonotype. The chain uses TRBV20-1 and TRBJ2-7; D unclear. V lost 1 base and J lost 3, with 7 bases in between. CDR1 is DFQATT and CDR2 is SNEGSKA in the germline V gene (reference sequence). CDR3 length equals 12 residues. CDR3 DNA: TGCAGTGCTAGAGGAGGTAGCTACGAGCAGTACTTC. The encoded protein is CSARGGSYEQYF.

Here the CDR3 reads CASSRQGVDLYEQYF. The CDR3 DNA is TGTGCCAGCAGCAGACAGGGGGTGGACCTCTACGAGCAGTACTTC. The chain joins TRBV13 to TRBJ2-7; 9 bases are a match to TRBD1. Per the germline V gene, CDR1 is PRHDT and CDR2 is FYEKMQ (reference sequence). Trimming removed 5 bases from V and 3 bases from J; junction bases left unmatched: 8. This CDR3 is built from 15 residues.

This clonotype came up a few times. The CDR3 DNA is TGTGCCAGCAGGCCATCGGGTAACTACGAGCAGTACTTC. Residues: CASRPSGNYEQYF. The chain recombines TRBV7-2 with TRBJ2-7; unclear D gene. Per the germline V gene, CDR1 is SGHTA and CDR2 is FQGNSA. This CDR3 contains 13 residues. The germline V and J ends were trimmed by 6 bases and 3 bases, with 12 bases remaining between them.

The chain joins TRBV7-6 to TRBJ1-2; TRBD1 matches 9 bases. From germline, CDR1 is SGHVS and CDR2 FNYEAQ. With 5 bases clipped from V and 2 bases from J, the junction kept 6 bases outside the gene matches. CDR3 size: 15 residues. The CDR3 here is CASSEGQGRNYGYTF. CDR3 DNA: TGTGCCAGCAGCGAGGGACAGGGTAGAAACTATGGCTACACCTTC.

V usage is TRBV10-2 and J usage is TRBJ1-2; 8 bases are shared with TRBD1. Unmatched junction bases numbered 5, after V lost 6 bases and J lost 5 bases. Germline lookup yields CDR1 WSHSY and CDR2 SAAADI. The length of the CDR3 is 13 residues. CDR3: CASRGTGSYGYTF. For the CDR3, the DNA is TGCGCCAGCAGAGGGACAGGATCTTATGGCTACACCTTC.

The rearrangement joins TRBV28 to TRBJ2-7, with D perhaps assigned TRBD1 or TRBD2 (5 bases each). CDR1 MDHEN and CDR2 SYDVKM come from the germline V gene. This CDR3 has 13 amino acids. Trimming left V 4 bases short and J 6 bases short, with 13 bases between. The CDR3 region is CASSSPPGTEQYF. CDR3 nucleotides: TGTGCCAGCAGTTCCCCCCCGGGGACCGAGCAGTACTTC.

This clonotype was seen ten or more times. The CDR3 spells CSADGRLRTSSYNEQFF. The CDR3 nucleotides read TGCAGTGCTGACGGACGGTTACGAACCAGCTCCTACAATGAGCAGTTCTTC. This rearrangement joins TRBV20-1 to TRBJ2-1, with unresolved D. This CDR3 spans 17 amino acids. The germline V gene has CDR1 DFQATT and CDR2 SNEGSKA (reference sequence). Trimming took off 5 bases at V and 0 bases at J, with 20 bases between the two ends.

The V call is TRBV27, the J call TRBJ2-7; TRBD1 aligns across 12 bases. The CDR3 is 15 amino acids. CDR1 MNHEY and CDR2 SMNVEV come from the germline V gene (reference sequence). Trimming took 6 bases from V and 4 from J; bases not matched to a gene: 7. CDR3 coding DNA: TGTGCCAGCAGAAAGGGACAGGGGGCTGCATACGAGCAGTACTTC. Its translation is CASRKGQGAAYEQYF.

The chain uses TRBV5-1 and TRBJ2-7; TRBD1 matches 12 bases. Germline V CDR1 and CDR2: SGHRS, YFSETQ. CDR3 length: 14 residues. V dropped 3 bases and J dropped 2; count of bases not matched to a gene: 0. The CDR3 reads CASSWDRGPYEQYF. CDR3 sequence (DNA): TGCGCCAGCAGCTGGGACAGGGGGCCCTACGAGCAGTACTTC.

This clonotype was seen only a few times. The rearrangement joins TRBV29-1 to TRBJ2-7; D ambiguous. Looked up from germline, CDR1 is SQVTM and CDR2 is ANQGSEA. The CDR3 totals 13 residues. Trimming pared 4 bases from V and 3 bases from J, leaving 13 bases between. This chain's CDR3 is CSVGPQADYEQYF. The CDR3 bases are TGCAGCGTTGGCCCCCAGGCAGACTACGAGCAGTACTTC.

This sequence joins TRBV9 and TRBJ2-5; D not resolved. CDR3 length equals 13 residues. The germline V gene has CDR1 SGDLS and CDR2 YYNGEE. V lost 0 bases and J 5 bases, leaving 8 bases between the germline ends. This CDR3 is CASSVAGAETQYF. The CDR3 region has the DNA TGTGCCAGCAGCGTAGCAGGTGCCGAGACCCAGTACTTC.

The rearrangement joins TRBV20-1 to TRBJ2-7; 7 bases fit TRBD2. Germline V gene data show CDR1 as DFQATT and CDR2 as SNEGSKA (reference sequence). This CDR3 comprises 13 residues. V lost 6 bases to trimming and J lost 3 bases; unmatched junction nucleotides: 8. This CDR3 is CSAGNGRVYEQYF. The CDR3 DNA reads as TGCAGTGCCGGTAATGGGAGGGTCTACGAGCAGTACTTC.

This chain connects TRBV6-5 to TRBJ1-6, with D possibly matching TRBD1 (6 bases). Germline CDR1 and CDR2: MNHEY and SVGAGI. Deletions cut 0 bases from V and 3 bases from J, with 6 bases between. The CDR3 contains 15 residues. CDR3 amino acids: CASSYSTGYNSPLHF. DNA for the CDR3: TGTGCCAGCAGTTACTCGACAGGCTATAATTCACCCCTCCACTTT.

This clonotype has a count of ten or more. This chain links TRBV12-3 or TRBV12-4 with TRBJ2-1; D remains unclear. The length of the CDR3 is 14 residues. V was clipped by 4 bases and J by 8 bases, with 15 bases between them. CDR3 DNA: TGTGCCAGCAGTTGGGCTAGGTTGGTTGATGAGCAGTTCTTC. Its protein is CASSWARLVDEQFF.